This T cell receptor (beta chain) was retrieved from a study of control samples from healthy donors and cancer patients. V was pared by 5 bases and J by 1 base, with 4 bases of the junction left unmatched. The CDR3 has 15 residues. Germline assignment: CDR1 SGHTA and CDR2 FQGTGA. The assay was immunoSEQ multiplex PCR, and TCRdb's table has in-frame clones only and misses some. The sample lists some 21,000 clones, around 83% occurring once. The source of this sequence is a man in his 60s with head and neck cancer. Sequencing was performed on PBMCs. The V call is TRBV7-3, the J call TRBJ2-3, with 9 bases aligning to TRBD2. CDR3 region: CASSPSGMGTDTQYF. The CDR3 DNA reads TGTGCCAGCAGCCCTAGCGGGATGGGCACAGATACGCAGTATTTT.